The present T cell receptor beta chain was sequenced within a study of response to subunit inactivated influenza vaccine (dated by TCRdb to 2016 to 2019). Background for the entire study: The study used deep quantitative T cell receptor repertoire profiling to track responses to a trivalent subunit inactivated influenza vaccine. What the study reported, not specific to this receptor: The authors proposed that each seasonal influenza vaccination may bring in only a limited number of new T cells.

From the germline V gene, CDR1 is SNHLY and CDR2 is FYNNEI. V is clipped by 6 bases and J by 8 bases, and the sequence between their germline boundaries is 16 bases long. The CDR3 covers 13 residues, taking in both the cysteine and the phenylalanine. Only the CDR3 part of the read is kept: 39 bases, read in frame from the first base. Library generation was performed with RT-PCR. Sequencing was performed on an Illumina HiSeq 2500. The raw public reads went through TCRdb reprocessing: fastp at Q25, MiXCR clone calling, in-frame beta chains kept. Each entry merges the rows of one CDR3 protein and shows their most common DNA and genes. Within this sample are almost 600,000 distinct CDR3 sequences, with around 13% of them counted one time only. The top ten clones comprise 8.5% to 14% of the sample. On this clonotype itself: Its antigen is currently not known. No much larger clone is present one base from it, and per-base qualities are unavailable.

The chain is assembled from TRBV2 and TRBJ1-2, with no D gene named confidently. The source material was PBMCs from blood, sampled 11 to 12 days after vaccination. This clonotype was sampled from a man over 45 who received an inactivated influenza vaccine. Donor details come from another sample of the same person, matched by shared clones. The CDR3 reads CASRTVPGEGYTF. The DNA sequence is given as TGTGCCAGCAGAACCGTCCCGGGTGAGGGCTACACCTTC.